This TCR beta chain was observed in a study of T cells in Graves' hyperthyroidism and ophthalmopathy. Findings of the study overall: Most thyroid clonotypes with frequency above 0.001 were detected in blood. The authors' 13 V-J model separated ophthalmopathy from stable hyperthyroidism.

There are 13 residues in the CDR3. Germline V gene lookup returns CDR1 MNHNS and CDR2 SASEGT. With 8 bases removed from V and 2 bases from J, the gap between germline ends came to 13 bases. As for this clonotype: Antigen: not known.

Researchers took RNA transcripts and amplified the TCR beta CDR3 regions from them. A first-round RT-PCR of the TCR CDR3 used the HTBI primer set. TCRdb fed the multiplex PCR reads into MiXCR, producing one record per CDR3 protein. The data contain 200,000 to 300,000 distinct CDR3 sequences, approximately 25% of them seen just once; the ten biggest clones take up roughly 40%. Each person with ophthalmopathy scored at least 3 on the Clinical Activity Score, reached NOSPECS grade 4 or higher, and had been ill under 3 months. Exclusion criteria comprised uncontrolled infection, other autoimmune disease, pregnancy or lactation.

The clonotype comes from a middle-aged woman with Graves' ophthalmopathy. Sequenced input: blood. The V call is TRBV6-1, the J call TRBJ2-7; no reliable D call. The CDR3: CASQEKGTYEQYF. In nucleotides, the CDR3 is TGTGCCAGCCAAGAAAAGGGTACCTACGAGCAGTACTTC.